This T cell receptor (beta chain) comes out of a study of blood T cell repertoires in COVID-19. The table came from immunoSEQ multiplex PCR; TCRdb's copy has only in-frame clones and leaves some out. The sample consists of about 240,000 clones, about 89% of them appearing once. V was cut by 4 bases and J by 0 bases, with 10 bases left in between. This CDR3 region has 15 residues. Germline CDR1 LNHDA, CDR2 SQIVND (reference sequence). Individuals aged roughly 18 to 95 years were recruited from roughly 22 US areas. The receptor's source is a man between 35 and 55 years old who had recovered from COVID-19. Source material: PBMCs or T cells enriched from blood (not recorded which). The gene calls are TRBV19 and TRBJ1-5, with a possible D match to TRBD1 (6 bases). CDR3: CASSNLQGSNQPQHF. The CDR3 coding sequence is TGTGCCAGTAGTAACCTACAGGGTAGCAATCAGCCCCAGCATTTT.